This T cell receptor (beta chain) was documented in a study of blood T cell repertoires in COVID-19. Study-wide context: Whether acute or convalescent, the COVID-19 samples came from the United States, Italy and Spain. Nucleic acid was either cDNA or gDNA, and it came from T cells, B-cell-depleted T cells, or PBMCs.

As processed by the authors: Estimation of nucleated cell counts was performed using reference gene primer amplification. Only in-frame clones appear in the TCRdb table, and some are missing; sequencing was by immunoSEQ multiplex PCR. That table supplies the V and J calls and clone size; D and trimming were determined from the DNA. Altogether some 240,000 clones are present, 65% to 85% being singletons, with the ten largest covering about 1.5%. Trimming took 2 bases from V and 2 from J, leaving 13 bases between them. Germline lookup yields CDR1 GTSNPN and CDR2 SVGIG (reference sequence). The CDR3 runs 15 residues.

The V call is TRBV30, the J call TRBJ1-5; D possibly corresponds to TRBD1 (5 bases). The clonotype was recovered from a woman between 35 and 50 years old who had recovered from COVID-19. Input material: peripheral blood. In DNA, the CDR3 is TGTGCCTGGAGTCGGCAGGGCGAAGGCAATCAGCCCCAGCATTTT. Translating it yields CAWSRQGEGNQPQHF.